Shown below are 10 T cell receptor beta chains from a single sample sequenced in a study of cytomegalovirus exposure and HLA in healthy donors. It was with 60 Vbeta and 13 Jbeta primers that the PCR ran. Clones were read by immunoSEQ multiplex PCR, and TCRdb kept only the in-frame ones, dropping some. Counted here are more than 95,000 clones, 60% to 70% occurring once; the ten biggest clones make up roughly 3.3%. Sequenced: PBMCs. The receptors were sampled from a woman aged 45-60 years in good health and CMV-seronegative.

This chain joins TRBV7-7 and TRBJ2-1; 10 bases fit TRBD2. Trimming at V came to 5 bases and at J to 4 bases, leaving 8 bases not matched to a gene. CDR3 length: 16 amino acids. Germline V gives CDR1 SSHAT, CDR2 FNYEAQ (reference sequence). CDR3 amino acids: CASSLSGTSVYNEQFF. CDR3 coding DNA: TGTGCCAGCAGCCTTTCCGGGACTAGCGTATACAATGAGCAGTTCTTC.

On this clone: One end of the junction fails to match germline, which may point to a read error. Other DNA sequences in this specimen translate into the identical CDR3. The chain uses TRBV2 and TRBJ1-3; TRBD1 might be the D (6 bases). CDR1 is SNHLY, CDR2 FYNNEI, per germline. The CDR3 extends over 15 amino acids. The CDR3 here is CASAGGLRGGNTIYF. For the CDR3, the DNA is TGCGCCAGTGCGGGGGGGCTGAGAGGTGGAAACACCATATATTTT.

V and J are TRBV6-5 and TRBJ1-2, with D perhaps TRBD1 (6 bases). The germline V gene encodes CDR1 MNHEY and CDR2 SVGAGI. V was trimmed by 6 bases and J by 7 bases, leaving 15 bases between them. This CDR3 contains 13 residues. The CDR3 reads CASRKTGTGGYTF. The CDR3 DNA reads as TGTGCCAGCAGAAAAACAGGGACGGGTGGCTACACCTTC.

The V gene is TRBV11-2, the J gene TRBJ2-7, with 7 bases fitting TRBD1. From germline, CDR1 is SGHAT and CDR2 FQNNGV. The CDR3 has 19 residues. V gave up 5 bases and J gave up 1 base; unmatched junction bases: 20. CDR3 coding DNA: TGTGCCAGCAGCACACAGACAGGGTCATCCTCTCTCCGATCCTACGAGCAGTACTTC. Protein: CASSTQTGSSSLRSYEQYF.

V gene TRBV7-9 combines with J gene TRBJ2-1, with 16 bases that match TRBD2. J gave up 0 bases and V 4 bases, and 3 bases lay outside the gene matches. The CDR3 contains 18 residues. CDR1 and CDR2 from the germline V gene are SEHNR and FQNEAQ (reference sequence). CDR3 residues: CASSSGLAGGPSYNEQFF. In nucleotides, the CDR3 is TGTGCCAGCAGCTCGGGACTAGCGGGAGGGCCCTCCTACAATGAGCAGTTCTTC.

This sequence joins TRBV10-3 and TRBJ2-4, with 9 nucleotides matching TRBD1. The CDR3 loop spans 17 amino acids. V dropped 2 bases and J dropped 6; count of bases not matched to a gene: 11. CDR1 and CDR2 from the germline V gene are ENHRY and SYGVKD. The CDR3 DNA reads TGTGCCATCAGTGAGGCAACGGGGACAGGGAGTCGAAACATTCAGTACTTC. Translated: CAISEATGTGSRNIQYF.

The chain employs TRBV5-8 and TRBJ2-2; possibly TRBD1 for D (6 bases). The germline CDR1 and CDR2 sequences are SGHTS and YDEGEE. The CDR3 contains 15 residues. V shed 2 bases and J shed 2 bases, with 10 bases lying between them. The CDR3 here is CASSLTGTNTGELFF. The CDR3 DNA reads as TGTGCCAGCAGCTTAACCGGGACAAACACCGGGGAGCTGTTTTTT.

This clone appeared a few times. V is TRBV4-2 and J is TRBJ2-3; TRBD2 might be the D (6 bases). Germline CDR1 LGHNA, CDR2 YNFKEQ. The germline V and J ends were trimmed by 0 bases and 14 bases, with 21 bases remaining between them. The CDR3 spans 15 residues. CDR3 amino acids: CASSQEELLALGGYF. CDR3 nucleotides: TGTGCCAGCAGCCAAGAAGAACTATTAGCTTTGGGGGGGTATTTT.

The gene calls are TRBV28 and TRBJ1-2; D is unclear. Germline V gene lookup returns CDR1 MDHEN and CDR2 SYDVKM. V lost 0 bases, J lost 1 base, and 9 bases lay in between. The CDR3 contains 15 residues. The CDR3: CASSLWSVNNYGYTF. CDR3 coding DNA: TGTGCCAGCAGTTTATGGTCAGTCAATAACTATGGCTACACCTTC.

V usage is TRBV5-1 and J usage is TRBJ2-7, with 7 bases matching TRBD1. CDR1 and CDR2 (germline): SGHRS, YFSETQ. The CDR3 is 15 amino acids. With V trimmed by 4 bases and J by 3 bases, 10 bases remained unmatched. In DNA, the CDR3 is TGCGCCAGCAGCCTTACCGGGACAGATTTCTACGAGCAGTACTTC. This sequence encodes CASSLTGTDFYEQYF.